The subject of this entry is one TCR beta chain. The clone's antigen remains unknown. The input lacks base qualities; no much larger clone sits a single base away. From the germline V gene, CDR1 is SGHTA and CDR2 is FQGTGA. The CDR3 sequence holds 14 residues, the cysteine and phenylalanine included. Only the CDR3 portion is preserved as DNA: 42 bases, with reading frame beginning at the first base. V and J lose 5 bases and 5 bases, and a span of 14 bases separates them. TCRdb records Illumina NovaSeq 6000 as the sequencer. Using 5'RACE with constant-segment primers, TCRalpha and TCRbeta cDNA libraries were constructed, with sample barcodes and unique molecular identifiers added in the process. Trizol reagent was used to extract RNA from every sample. Amplification of the libraries took two PCR steps, and the second step added a second sample barcode plus Illumina TruSeq adapters. The libraries were sequenced on an Illumina NovaSeq using 2 x 150 bp paired-end reads. The authors' analysis ran thus. With migec v1.2.7, reads were demultiplexed and then collapsed into UMI-guided consensus sequences. Using mixcr v2.1.11, UMI consensuses were aligned to TRA and TRB V and J templates and then assembled into clonotypes. Clonotypes were classified as expanded or contracted when called significant by both edgeR and NoisET, with noise models trained on biological replicates. edgeR calls used a false discovery rate-adjusted p below 0.01 and a log2 fold-change threshold of 1. As an exploratory analysis of dynamics, PCA with hierarchical clustering was applied to max-normalized trajectories of the 1000 most abundant clonotypes. Separately sequenced CD4+ and CD8+ repertoires were used to assign a CD4 or CD8 phenotype to each responding clone. TCRdb redid the processing of the public reads, applying fastp at Q25 and MiXCR, and retained in-frame beta chains. A single entry per CDR3 protein holds the most common genes and DNA from its merged rows. These V and J calls originate from TCRdb's pipeline instead of the authors' own analysis. In this sample the table shows 110,000 to 150,000 distinct CDR3 sequences, 20% to 25% of which occur a single time. Roughly 25% of the sample goes to the ten largest clones.

Ficoll-Paque density gradient centrifugation was used to isolate PBMCs. These data come from a study of T-cell memory formation after mild COVID-19 (dated by TCRdb to about 2021). Concerning the study at large: TCR sequence clusters from the two donors were largely donor specific. T-cell clones expanding and contracting after mild COVID-19 in two donors were tracked by longitudinal TCRalpha and TCRbeta repertoire sequencing. The cohort was made up of two young adult volunteers, one female and one male, who were previously healthy. General findings and caveats noted by the study authors: Only a couple of mild cases were covered in the study, and larger cohorts including severe cases with pre-infection samples were considered necessary. From day 15 to 85, contracting clones showed balanced CD4/CD8 phenotypes, whereas a second wave of clones that expanded from day 15 to 37 leaned towards CD4+. Some responding clones were detected in pre-infection memory, suggesting pre-existing cross-reactive memory T cells joined the SARS-CoV-2 response. Contracting CD4+ clones were located mainly in the CM and EM memory subsets, whereas CD8+ clones were found to be enriched in EMRA. Whether the second-wave clones peaking on day 37 were SARS-CoV-2 specific was not confirmed.

Input material: PBMCs or a T cell subset sorted from them (not recorded which). The sequence joins TRBV7-3 to TRBJ2-3; confidence is insufficient to name the D gene. The sequence was obtained from an adult woman who had mild COVID-19 (a few samples of this study predate the infection). The sample titles of this study are shuffled in the database, so cell type and time point are left out; the donor was told from shared clones. The CDR3 region: CASSPTLELDTQYF. The DNA sequence reads TGTGCCAGCAGCCCAACGCTAGAGTTAGATACGCAGTATTTT.